This T cell receptor beta chain is drawn from a study of shared clonotypes between healthy human individuals. Points from the study as a whole: Naive subsets, compared against memory subsets, generally had larger estimated richness values. Sharing across a few donors was seen in around 5% of naive CD4 clonotypes. Unshared clonotypes carried lower generation probabilities than those common to all four donors.

The V gene's germline CDR1 is SGHNT and CDR2 YYREEE (reference sequence). Between the trimmed V and J ends, which lost 4 bases and 2 bases, there was a span of 10 bases. This CDR3 contains 13 residues. CD45RO-negative, CCR7-selected cells formed the naive CD8 fraction, which excluded terminally differentiated effector memory CD45RA+ cells. Healthy and HIV-negative, the adult donors had no recent acute infections or vaccinations. Profiled with immunoSEQ multiplex PCR; TCRdb holds only in-frame clones, not every one. Of over 2 million clones listed, 85% to 95% are singletons. Concerning this clone itself: Its target is unknown.

The gene calls are TRBV5-4 and TRBJ2-7, with D unclear. Sequencing used naive CD8+ T cells sorted from blood. The TCR sequence derives from a man younger than 35 in good health. CDR3 coding DNA: TGTGCCAGCAGCCAGGACGGTCCCTACGAGCAGTACTTC. This gives the protein CASSQDGPYEQYF.